The rows below give T cell receptor beta chains drawn from one sample of a study of T cell responses to AZD1222 COVID-19 vaccine. The protocol was immunoSEQ multiplex PCR, while the TCRdb copy is restricted to in-frame clones and leaves out a portion. Altogether some 180,000 clones are present, about nine tenths being singletons, with the ten largest covering 1.5% to 2%. The specimen was peripheral blood, collected 28 days after the second AZD1222 dose. Every receptor here comes from an adult who received the AZD1222 COVID-19 vaccine. CDR3s include the opening cysteine and the closing phenylalanine or tryptophan. D genes are given only for firm matches. Not every row has a clone size; where given, it reads once, few, many or a size class.

size	J	length	D	V	DNA	CDR3
NA	TRBJ2-5	13	TRBD1	TRBV5-6	TGTGCCAGCTTAACAGGGGGCGGTGAGACCCAGTACTTC	CASLTGGGETQYF
NA	TRBJ1-6	15	NA	TRBV5-1	TGCGCCAGCAGGTCTACAGGGTTAGATAATTCACCCCTCCACTTT	CASRSTGLDNSPLHF
NA	TRBJ1-5	13	NA	TRBV10-3	TGTGCCATCACGGCCGCAGCCAATCAGCCCCAGCATTTT	CAITAAANQPQHF
NA	TRBJ1-2	14	NA	TRBV19	TGTGCCAGTAGTATAGCCCCGGGACCTTTGGGCTACACCTTC	CASSIAPGPLGYTF
NA	TRBJ2-1	16	NA	TRBV27	TGTGCCAGCAGTTTATCCCCCTCCGCTGGGTACAATGAGCAGTTCTTC	CASSLSPSAGYNEQFF
NA	TRBJ2-7	14	NA	TRBV5-4	TGTGCCAGCAGCGGGGGCGGACTCCTCTACGAGCAGTACTTC	CASSGGGLLYEQYF
NA	TRBJ2-2	16	NA	TRBV19	TGTGCCAGTAGTATAGAGGGACAAGCGAACACCGGGGAGCTGTTTTTT	CASSIEGQANTGELFF
once	TRBJ1-2	15	TRBD1	TRBV4-2	TGTGCCAGCAGCCCTCAGGGGGGTATTAACTATGGCTACACCTTC	CASSPQGGINYGYTF
NA	TRBJ1-1	15	NA	TRBV6-5	TGTGCCAGCAGTTGGCTTCGCGCCATGAACACTGAAGCTTTCTTT	CASSWLRAMNTEAFF
few	TRBJ2-7	15	TRBD1	TRBV5-5	TGTGCCAGCAGCTTTGGGACAGGCGGTTTATACGAGCAGTACTTC	CASSFGTGGLYEQYF
NA	TRBJ1-1	14	TRBD1	TRBV9	TGTGCCAGCAGCGACGCAGGGGGAGCCACTGAAGCTTTCTTT	CASSDAGGATEAFF
NA	TRBJ2-1	17	NA	TRBV9	TGTGCCAGCAGCGTCAAGCACCTAGCGACCTCCTACAATGAGCAGTTCTTC	CASSVKHLATSYNEQFF
NA	TRBJ1-6	15	TRBD1	TRBV7-3	TGTGCCAGCAGTTCTACAGGGGGCCCAAATTCACCCCTCCACTTT	CASSSTGGPNSPLHF
NA	TRBJ2-1	16	NA	TRBV5-1	TGCGCCAGCAGCTTGACTAGCTCAAGCTCCTACAATGAGCAGTTCTTC	CASSLTSSSSYNEQFF
NA	TRBJ2-7	13	NA	TRBV6-2/TRBV6-3	TGTGCCAGCAGTTATGTGCAGCTTCGGGAGCAGTACTTC	CASSYVQLREQYF
NA	TRBJ2-2	14	NA	TRBV30	TGTGCCTGGACCACCCGGGCGGGTATCGGGGAGCTGTTTTTT	CAWTTRAGIGELFF
NA	TRBJ1-2	17	NA	TRBV2	TGTGCCAGCAGTCATCCGATTCTCAGGAATAACTTTAATGGCTACACCTTC	CASSHPILRNNFNGYTF
NA	TRBJ2-2	15	NA	TRBV5-1	TGCGCCAGCAGCTTGGCCGTCGGGGTTACCGGGGAGCTGTTTTTT	CASSLAVGVTGELFF
NA	TRBJ1-2	14	NA	TRBV27	TGTGCCAGCCGGAGGGGGGGAGAAGACTATGGCTACACCTTC	CASRRGGEDYGYTF
once	TRBJ2-3	14	TRBD1	TRBV18	TGTGCCAGCTCACCTTCGGCAGGGGGAAATACGCAGTATTTT	CASSPSAGGNTQYF
NA	TRBJ1-1	14	NA	TRBV9	TGTGCCAGCAGCGCCTCGGGCCAACCCTTTAGTCGTATCTTT	CASSASGQPFSRIF
NA	TRBJ2-1	16	TRBD1	TRBV6-6	TGTGCCAGCAGTTACCGCAGACAGGGTCAGGGTAATGAGCAGTTCTTC	CASSYRRQGQGNEQFF
NA	TRBJ1-6	14	NA	TRBV7-2	TGTGCCAGCAGCTTCGGGTGGGGTGAGTCACCCCTCCACTTT	CASSFGWGESPLHF
NA	TRBJ2-2	16	TRBD1	TRBV19	TGTGCCAGTAGCCTGCGGACAGGGGGCCTCACCGGGGAGCTGTTTTTT	CASSLRTGGLTGELFF
NA	TRBJ1-1	13	TRBD1	TRBV28	TGTGCCAGCAGCATTCAGGGGGCCGGGAGGGCTTTCTTT	CASSIQGAGRAFF
NA	TRBJ2-7	16	TRBD2	TRBV19	TGTGCCAGTAGTATCTGGGACGGGGGGGCCCCCACCGAGCAGTACTTC	CASSIWDGGAPTEQYF